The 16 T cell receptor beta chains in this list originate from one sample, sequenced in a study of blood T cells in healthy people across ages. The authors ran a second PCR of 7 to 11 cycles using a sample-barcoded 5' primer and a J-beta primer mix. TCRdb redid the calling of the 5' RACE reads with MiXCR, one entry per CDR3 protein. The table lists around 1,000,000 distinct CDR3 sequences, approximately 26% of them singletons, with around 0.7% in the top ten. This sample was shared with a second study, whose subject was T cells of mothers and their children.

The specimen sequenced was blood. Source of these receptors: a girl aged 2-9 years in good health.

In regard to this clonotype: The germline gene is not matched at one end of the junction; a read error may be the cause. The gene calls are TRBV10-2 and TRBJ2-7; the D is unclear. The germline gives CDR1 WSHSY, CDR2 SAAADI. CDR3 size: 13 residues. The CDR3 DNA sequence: TGCTCCAGCACCGGAACTTGGATCTCCGAGCAGTGCTTC. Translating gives CSSTGTWISEQCF.

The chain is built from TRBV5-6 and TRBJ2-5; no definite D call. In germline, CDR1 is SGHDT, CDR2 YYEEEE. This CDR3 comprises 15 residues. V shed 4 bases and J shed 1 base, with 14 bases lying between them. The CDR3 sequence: CASSPLTSFQETQYF. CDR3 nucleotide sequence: TGTGCCAGCAGCCCTCTTACCAGTTTCCAAGAGACCCAGTACTTC.

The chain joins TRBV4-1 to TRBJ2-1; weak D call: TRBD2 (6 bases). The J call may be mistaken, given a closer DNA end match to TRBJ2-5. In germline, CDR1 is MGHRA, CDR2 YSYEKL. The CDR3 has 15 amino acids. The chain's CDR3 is CASSRTRSGSETQYF. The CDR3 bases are TGCGCCAGCAGCCGAACTAGGTCCGGGAGCGAGACCCAGTACTTC.

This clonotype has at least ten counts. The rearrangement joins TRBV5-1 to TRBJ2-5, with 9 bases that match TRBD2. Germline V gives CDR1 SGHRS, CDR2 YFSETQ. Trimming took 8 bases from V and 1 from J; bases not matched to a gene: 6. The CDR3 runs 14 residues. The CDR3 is CASRPTSGQETQYF. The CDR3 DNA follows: TGCGCCAGTCGCCCGACTAGCGGCCAAGAGACCCAGTACTTC.

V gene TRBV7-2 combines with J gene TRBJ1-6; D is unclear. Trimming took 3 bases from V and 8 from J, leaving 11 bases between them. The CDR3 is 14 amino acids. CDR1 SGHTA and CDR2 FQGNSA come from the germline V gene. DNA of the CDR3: TGTGCCAGCAGCTTGGCAGGCCCCGATTCACCCCTCCACTTT. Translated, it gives CASSLAGPDSPLHF.

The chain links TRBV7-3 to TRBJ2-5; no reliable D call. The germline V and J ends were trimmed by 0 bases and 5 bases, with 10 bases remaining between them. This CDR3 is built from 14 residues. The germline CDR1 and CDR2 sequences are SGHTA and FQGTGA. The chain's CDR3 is CASSLTGYGETQYF. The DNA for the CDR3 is TGTGCCAGCAGCTTAACAGGGTATGGGGAGACCCAGTACTTC.

As DNA, the CDR3 is TGCGCCAGCAGCTTGAGCACCGGGACAGGTTACTACGAGCAGTACTTC. This gives the protein CASSLSTGTGYYEQYF. V is TRBV4-3 and J is TRBJ2-1; 8 positions match TRBD1. The tail of the sequence fits TRBJ2-7 better, so the J call may be wrong. Germline CDR1 reads LGHNA; CDR2 reads YSLEER. CDR3 size: 16 residues.

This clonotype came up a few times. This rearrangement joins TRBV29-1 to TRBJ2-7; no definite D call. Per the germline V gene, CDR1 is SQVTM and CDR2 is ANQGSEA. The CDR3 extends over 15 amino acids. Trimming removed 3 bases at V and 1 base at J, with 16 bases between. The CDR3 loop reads CSVEVGVGRSYEQYF. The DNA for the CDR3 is TGCAGCGTTGAGGTTGGAGTAGGCAGATCCTACGAGCAGTACTTC.

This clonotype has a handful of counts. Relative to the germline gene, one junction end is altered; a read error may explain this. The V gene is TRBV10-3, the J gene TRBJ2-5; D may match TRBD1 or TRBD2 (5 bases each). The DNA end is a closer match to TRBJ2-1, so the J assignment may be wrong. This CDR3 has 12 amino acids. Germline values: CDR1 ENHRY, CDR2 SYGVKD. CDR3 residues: CAGGGTYNGQFF. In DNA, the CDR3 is TGTGCCGGTGGGGGTACCTACAATGGGCAGTTCTTC.

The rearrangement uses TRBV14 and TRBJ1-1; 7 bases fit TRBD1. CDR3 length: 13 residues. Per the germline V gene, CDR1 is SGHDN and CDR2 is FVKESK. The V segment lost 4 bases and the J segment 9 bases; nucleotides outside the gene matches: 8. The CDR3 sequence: CASSRRDRHQAFF. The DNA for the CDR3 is TGTGCCAGCAGCCGACGGGACAGACATCAAGCTTTCTTT.

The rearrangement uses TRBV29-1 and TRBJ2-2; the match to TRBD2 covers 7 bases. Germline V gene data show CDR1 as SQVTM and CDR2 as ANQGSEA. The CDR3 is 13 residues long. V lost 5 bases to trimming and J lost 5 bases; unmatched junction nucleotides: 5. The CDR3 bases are TGCAGCGTTAGTGTGGGGGGGACCGGGGAGCTGTTTTTT. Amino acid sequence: CSVSVGGTGELFF.

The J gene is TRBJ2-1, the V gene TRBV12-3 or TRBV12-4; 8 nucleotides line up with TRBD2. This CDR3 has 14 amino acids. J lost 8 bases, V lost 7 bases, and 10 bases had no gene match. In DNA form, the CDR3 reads TGTGCCAGCACCCTTCAAGCGGGGGTCGATGAGCAGTTCTTC. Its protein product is CASTLQAGVDEQFF.

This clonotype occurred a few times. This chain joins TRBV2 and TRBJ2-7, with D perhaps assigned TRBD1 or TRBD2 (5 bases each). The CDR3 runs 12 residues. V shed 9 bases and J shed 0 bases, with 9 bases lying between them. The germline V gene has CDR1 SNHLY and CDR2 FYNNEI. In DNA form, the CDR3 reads TGTGCCAGAGGGGAGAACTCCTACGAGCAGTACTTC. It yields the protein CARGENSYEQYF. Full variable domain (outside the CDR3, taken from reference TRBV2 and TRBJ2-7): EPEVTQTPSHQVTQMGQEVILRCVPISNHLYFYWYRQILGQKVEFLVSFYNNEISEKSEIFDDQFSVERPDGSNFTLKIRSTKLEDSAMYFCARGENSYEQYFGPGTRLTVT.

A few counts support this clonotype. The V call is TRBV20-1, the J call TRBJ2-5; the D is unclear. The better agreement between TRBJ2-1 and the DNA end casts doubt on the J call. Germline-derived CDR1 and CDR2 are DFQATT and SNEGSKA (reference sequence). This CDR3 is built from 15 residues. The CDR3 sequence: CSARDGVFAYNEQFF. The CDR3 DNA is TGCAGTGCTAGAGATGGGGTGTTCGCCTACAATGAGCAGTTCTTC.

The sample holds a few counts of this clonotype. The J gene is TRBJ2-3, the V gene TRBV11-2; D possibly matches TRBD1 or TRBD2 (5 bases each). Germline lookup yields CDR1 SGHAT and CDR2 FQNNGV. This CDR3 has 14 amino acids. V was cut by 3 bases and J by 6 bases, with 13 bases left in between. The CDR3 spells CASSFSRWGDTQYF. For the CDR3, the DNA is TGTGCCAGCAGCTTCTCGCGGTGGGGGGATACGCAGTATTTT. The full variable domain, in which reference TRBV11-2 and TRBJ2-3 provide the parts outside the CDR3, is EAGVAQSPRYKIIEKRQSVAFWCNPISGHATLYWYQQILGQGPKLLIQFQNNGVVDDSQLPKDRFSAERLKGVDSTLKIQPAKLEDSAVYLCASSFSRWGDTQYFGPGTRLTVL.

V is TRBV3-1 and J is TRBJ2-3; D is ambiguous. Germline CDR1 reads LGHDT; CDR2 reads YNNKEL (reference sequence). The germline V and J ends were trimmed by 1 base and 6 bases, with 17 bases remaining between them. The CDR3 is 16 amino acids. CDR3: CASSQVSAVSPDTQYF. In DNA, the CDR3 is TGTGCCAGCAGCCAAGTCTCGGCTGTCTCCCCGGATACGCAGTATTTT.